The 12 T cell receptor beta chains below come from one sample, sequenced in a study of neurological immune-mediated disorders. Noted time point: longitudinal time-point 2. TCRdb redid the calling of the 5' RACE reads with MiXCR, one entry per CDR3 protein. The table has roughly 98,000 distinct CDR3 sequences, about 13% seen once. Material for sequencing was PBMCs. All receptors derive from a female donor with HTLV-1-associated myelopathy (HAM/TSP).

With regard to this clonotype: Its ends do not fully match the called genes, so a read error is possible. The gene calls are TRBV5-1 and TRBJ1-5; no clear D. The CDR3 spans 13 residues. Germline-derived CDR1 and CDR2 are SGHRS and YFSETQ. This chain's CDR3 is CASRPDPNQPKHF. Written as DNA, the CDR3 is TGTGCCAGCAGACCTGACCCAAATCAGCCCAAGCATTTT.

At least ten counts were recorded for this clonotype. The chain recombines TRBV7-9 with TRBJ2-7; D is unclear. CDR1 and CDR2 from the germline V gene are SEHNR and FQNEAQ (reference sequence). V lost 8 bases to trimming and J lost 1 base, with 18 bases between them. The CDR3 is 15 amino acids. This CDR3 reads CASGTRREHSYEQYF. The CDR3, as DNA: TGTGCCAGCGGTACAAGGCGTGAACATTCCTACGAGCAGTACTTC.

The sample holds many counts of this clonotype. The chain has TRBV7-8 and TRBJ2-1; D ambiguous. CDR3 length: 13 residues. CDR1 is SGHVS and CDR2 is FQNEAQ in the germline V gene. The V end was cut by 2 bases, the J end by 6 bases, with 8 bases between. The CDR3 DNA reads as TGTGCCAGCAGCTTATCTCCCATCAATGAGCAGTTCTTC. Translating it yields CASSLSPINEQFF.

This clonotype was picked up many times. The CDR3 bases are TGCGCCAGCAGCTTGGCCGGAGGACAGGGAGGAACCACTGAAGCTTTCTTT. Translation: CASSLAGGQGGTTEAFF. The chain carries TRBV5-1 and TRBJ1-1; 8 bases are a match to TRBD1. This CDR3 spans 17 amino acids. Germline trimming cut 0 bases from V and 4 bases from J; bases unmatched to any gene: 11. Germline V gene sequence: CDR1 SGHRS, CDR2 YFSETQ.

This clonotype has at least ten counts. The chain couples TRBV30 to TRBJ2-7; D remains ambiguous. V was cut by 0 bases and J by 2 bases, with 2 bases left in between. The CDR3 has 11 residues. The germline V gene has CDR1 GTSNPN and CDR2 SVGIG (reference sequence). In nucleotides, the CDR3 is TGTGCCTGGAGTGTTGCCTACGAGCAGTACTTC. Translating gives CAWSVAYEQYF.

There are many counts of this clonotype. The chain recombines TRBV29-1 with TRBJ1-5; a possible D gene is TRBD1 (5 bases). V was pared by 6 bases and J by 7 bases, with 19 bases between. The CDR3 totals 14 residues. Germline V gene data show CDR1 as SQVTM and CDR2 as ANQGSEA. This chain's CDR3 is CSVAPGGGGQPQHF. The CDR3, as DNA: TGCAGCGTCGCCCCTGGGGGGGGAGGCCAGCCCCAGCATTTT.

The sample holds many counts of this clonotype. The chain joins TRBV2 to TRBJ1-1; 10 bases are shared with TRBD1. The CDR3 totals 14 residues. V dropped 0 bases and J dropped 11; count of bases not matched to a gene: 6. The germline gives CDR1 SNHLY, CDR2 FYNNEI. CDR3 in amino acids: CASSEAGTGDGAFF. DNA of the CDR3: TGTGCCAGCAGTGAAGCGGGGACAGGGGATGGGGCTTTCTTT.

J is TRBJ2-7 and V is TRBV6-1; 8 bases map to TRBD1. The germline V gene encodes CDR1 MNHNS and CDR2 SASEGT. The CDR3 consists of 15 residues. The V segment lost 3 bases and the J segment 0 bases; nucleotides outside the gene matches: 4. CDR3 loop: CASSERDRPSYEQYF. The CDR3 region has the DNA TGTGCCAGCAGTGAGCGGGACAGGCCCTCCTACGAGCAGTACTTC.

This clonotype was counted ten times or more. V is TRBV5-1 and J is TRBJ2-7; TRBD1 matches 7 bases. CDR1 and CDR2 (germline): SGHRS, YFSETQ. V trimming: 2 bases; J trimming: 6 bases; junction bases outside the gene matches: 8. CDR3 length: 14 residues. Here the CDR3 reads CASSLQGSPSEQYF. As DNA, the CDR3 is TGCGCCAGCAGCTTACAGGGGTCACCATCCGAGCAGTACTTC.

This clonotype was found many times. This rearrangement joins TRBV5-1 to TRBJ1-1; 9 nucleotides agree with TRBD1. Germline trimming cut 0 bases from V and 0 bases from J; bases unmatched to any gene: 6. CDR3 size: 17 residues. In germline, CDR1 is SGHRS, CDR2 YFSETQ. This chain's CDR3 is CASSLDTGGGLNTEAFF. CDR3 sequence (DNA): TGCGCCAGCAGCTTGGATACAGGGGGCGGGTTGAACACTGAAGCTTTCTTT.

This clonotype was counted ten times or more. This rearrangement joins TRBV7-8 to TRBJ1-2; 9 nucleotides agree with TRBD1. Germline V gene lookup returns CDR1 SGHVS and CDR2 FQNEAQ. The CDR3 contains 15 residues. The V and J ends lost 0 bases and 7 bases, in that order; junction bases with no gene match: 6. CDR3 sequence (DNA): TGTGCCAGCAGCTTAGCGGGACAGGGAGTCGGTGGCTACACCTTC. It yields the protein CASSLAGQGVGGYTF.

This clonotype was seen at least ten times. This chain's CDR3 is CASRFRDSYNEQFF. The CDR3 DNA reads TGTGCCAGCAGATTCAGGGACTCCTACAATGAGCAGTTCTTC. This chain joins TRBV28 and TRBJ2-1; possibly TRBD1 for D (5 bases). Trimming removed 6 bases from V and 0 bases from J, with 9 bases in between. Germline CDR1 MDHEN, CDR2 SYDVKM. This CDR3 is 14 amino acids long.